This TCR beta chain derives from a study of metastatic and nonmetastatic thyroid tumors. Study as a whole: Repertoires were compared across blood and tumor or nodule tissue from malignant and benign thyroid patients. General observations from the study: Benign nodules reportedly had significantly lower TCR beta diversity than malignant thyroid tumors in blood and tumor.

There were no patients who had received any treatment before thyroid surgery. Trimming at V came to 4 bases and at J to 5 bases, leaving 11 bases not matched to a gene. The CDR3 spans 16 residues. Per germline, CDR1 ENHRY and CDR2 SYGVKD. This clone was seen more than once but under ten times. The antigen remains undetermined. Authors' data handling: In papillary thyroid cancer, a distant-metastasis classifier was built using CDR3 differences across clinicopathological groups. MiXCR was used by TCRdb to re-call the PCR reads. TCRdb's processing, not the authors', yielded these V and J calls. The table has 30,000 to 40,000 clones, 33% seen once; the top ten hold about 16%.

This sequence originates from a female donor with papillary thyroid cancer or a benign thyroid nodule (not recorded which). Some clones in this sample may be carry-over from other donors' samples. The gene calls are TRBV10-3 and TRBJ2-1; 7 positions match TRBD2. Sequencing used tumor tissue. The CDR3 is CAISGPAGNQNNEQFF. CDR3 sequence (DNA): TGTGCCATCAGTGGACCAGCGGGAAATCAAAACAATGAGCAGTTCTTC.